A single sample is the source of the 4 T cell receptor beta chains below, sequenced in a study of blood T cell repertoires in COVID-19. Clones were read by immunoSEQ multiplex PCR, and TCRdb kept only the in-frame ones, dropping some. The repertoire includes 100,000 to 150,000 clones, roughly 86% of them detected once, and 10% to 12% sits in the top ten. Sequences were obtained from peripheral blood. Receptors were obtained from a woman in her sixties or seventies with COVID-19, enrolled during active disease.

The V gene is TRBV5-1, the J gene TRBJ2-7; 9 bases are a match to TRBD2. Germline V CDR1 and CDR2: SGHRS, YFSETQ. After removal of 7 bases from V and 0 bases from J, the junction contained 14 bases not matched to a gene. This CDR3 has 17 amino acids. CDR3 loop: CASGRGSGGDSSYEQYF. In DNA, the CDR3 is TGCGCCAGCGGGCGAGGTAGCGGGGGCGATTCCTCCTACGAGCAGTACTTC.

This clone was detected once. J is TRBJ2-7 and V is TRBV7-2, with D possibly matching TRBD2 (5 bases). The V gene lost 3 bases and the J gene lost 0 bases, with 18 bases spanning the gap. The CDR3 runs to 17 residues. Germline V gives CDR1 SGHTA, CDR2 FQGNSA. CDR3 loop: CASSFSSQRAGSYEQYF. Here the CDR3 DNA reads TGTGCCAGCAGCTTTAGCTCACAGAGGGCTGGCTCCTACGAGCAGTACTTC.

Points on this clone: At one of its ends the junction is not consistent with the germline gene, which may arise from a read error. This chain connects TRBV19 to TRBJ2-7, with D perhaps being TRBD1 or TRBD2 (6 bases each). CDR1 is LNHDA, CDR2 SQIVND, per germline (reference sequence). This CDR3 spans 13 amino acids. The CDR3 protein is CASRGDTADEQYF. As DNA, the CDR3 is TGTGCAAGTAGGGGGGACACGGCCGACGAGCAGTACTTC.

In this sample, this clone turned up once. CDR3 DNA sequence: TGTGCCAGCTGCTCAGGACAGGAAGATTCACCCCTCCACTTT. It translates to CASCSGQEDSPLHF. The chain couples TRBV11-3 to TRBJ1-6; 7 bases match TRBD1. The germline gives CDR1 SGHNT, CDR2 YENEEA. The CDR3 is made up of 14 amino acids. Trimming removed 8 bases from V and 8 bases from J; junction bases left unmatched: 9.